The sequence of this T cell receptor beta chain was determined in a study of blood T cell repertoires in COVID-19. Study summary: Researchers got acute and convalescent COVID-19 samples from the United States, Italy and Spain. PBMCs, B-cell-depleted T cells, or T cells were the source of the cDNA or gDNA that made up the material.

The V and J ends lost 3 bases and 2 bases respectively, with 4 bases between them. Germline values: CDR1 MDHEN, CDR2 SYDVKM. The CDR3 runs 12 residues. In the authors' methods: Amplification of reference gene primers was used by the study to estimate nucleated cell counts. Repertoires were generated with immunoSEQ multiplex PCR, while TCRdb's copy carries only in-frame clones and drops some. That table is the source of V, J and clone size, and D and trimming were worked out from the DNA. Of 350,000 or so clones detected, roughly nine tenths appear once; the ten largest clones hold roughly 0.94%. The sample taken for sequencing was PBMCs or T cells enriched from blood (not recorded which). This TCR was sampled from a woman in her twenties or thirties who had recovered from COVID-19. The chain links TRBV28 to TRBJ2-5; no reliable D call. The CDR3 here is CASSFSQETQYF. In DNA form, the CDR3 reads TGTGCCAGCAGTTTTTCACAAGAGACCCAGTACTTC.